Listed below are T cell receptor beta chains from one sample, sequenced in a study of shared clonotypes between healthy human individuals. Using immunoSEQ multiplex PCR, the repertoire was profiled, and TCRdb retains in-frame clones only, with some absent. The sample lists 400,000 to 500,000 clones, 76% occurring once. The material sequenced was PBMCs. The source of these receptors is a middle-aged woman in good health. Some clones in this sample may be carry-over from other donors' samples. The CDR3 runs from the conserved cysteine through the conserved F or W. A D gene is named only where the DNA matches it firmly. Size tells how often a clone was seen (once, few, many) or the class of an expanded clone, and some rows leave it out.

CDR3: CASSQGAANNEQFF; DNA: TGTGCCAGCAGCCAAGGAGCGGCGAACAATGAGCAGTTCTTC; V: TRBV4-2; size: -; D: -; J: TRBJ2-1; length: 14
CDR3: CASSRGANTGELFF; DNA: TGTGCCAGCAGCAGGGGGGCGAACACCGGGGAGCTGTTTTTT; V: TRBV9; size: -; D: -; J: TRBJ2-2; length: 14
CDR3: CASSAQGTEAFF; DNA: TGTGCCAGCAGCGCTCAGGGTACTGAAGCTTTCTTT; V: TRBV7-9; size: -; D: -; J: TRBJ1-1; length: 12
CDR3: CASSLWGASGNTIYF; DNA: TGTGCCAGCAGTTTATGGGGGGCCTCTGGAAACACCATATATTTT; V: TRBV28; size: -; D: -; J: TRBJ1-3; length: 15
CDR3: CASSAGPLEAGELFF; DNA: TGTGCCAGCTCAGCGGGACCCCTCGAGGCCGGGGAGCTGTTTTTT; V: TRBV18; size: -; D: -; J: TRBJ2-2; length: 15
CDR3: CASSTGVPETQYF; DNA: TGCGCCAGCAGCACCGGGGTACCAGAGACCCAGTACTTC; V: TRBV5-1; size: -; D: -; J: TRBJ2-5; length: 13
CDR3: CASSSTAQGRTEAFF; DNA: TGTGCCAGCAGCTCAACCGCGCAGGGTAGGACTGAAGCTTTCTTT; V: TRBV7-9; size: -; D: -; J: TRBJ1-1; length: 15
CDR3: CAWSVGTNEKLFF; DNA: TGTGCCTGGTCGGTCGGGACTAATGAAAAACTGTTTTTT; V: TRBV30; size: -; D: -; J: TRBJ1-4; length: 13
CDR3: CASSPDRYTEAFF; DNA: TGTGCCAGCTCGCCCGACCGATACACTGAAGCTTTCTTT; V: TRBV18; size: many; D: -; J: TRBJ1-1; length: 13
CDR3: CASSLGQGTFGNTIYF; DNA: TGCGCCAGCAGCTTGGGACAGGGGACTTTTGGAAACACCATATATTTT; V: TRBV5-1; size: -; D: TRBD1; J: TRBJ1-3; length: 16
CDR3: CASSQDMAGAQETQYF; DNA: TGTGCCAGCAGCCAAGATATGGCAGGAGCGCAAGAGACCCAGTACTTC; V: TRBV4-2; size: once; D: -; J: TRBJ2-5; length: 16
CDR3: CASIPGGEFEQFF; DNA: TGTGCCAGCATCCCAGGGGGGGAGTTTGAGCAGTTCTTC; V: TRBV7-9; size: -; D: -; J: TRBJ2-1; length: 13
CDR3: CASGLAGSGTQYF; DNA: TGTGCCAGCGGACTAGCGGGATCGGGGACCCAGTACTTC; V: TRBV7-9; size: -; D: TRBD2; J: TRBJ2-5; length: 13
CDR3: CASSTLRDKGYGYTF; DNA: TGTGCCAGCAGCACGCTACGGGACAAAGGCTATGGCTACACCTTC; V: TRBV5-6; size: once; D: -; J: TRBJ1-2; length: 15
CDR3: CASSSYISGELFF; DNA: TGTGCCAGCAGCTCGTACATTTCCGGGGAGCTGTTTTTT; V: TRBV11-2; size: -; D: -; J: TRBJ2-2; length: 13
CDR3: CASSQEAGGSNTGELFF; DNA: TGTGCCAGCAGCCAAGAGGCGGGAGGTTCGAACACCGGGGAGCTGTTTTTT; V: TRBV4-2; size: few; D: TRBD2; J: TRBJ2-2; length: 17
CDR3: CSAREQFEQFF; DNA: TGCAGTGCTAGAGAACAGTTTGAGCAGTTCTTC; V: TRBV20-1; size: -; D: -; J: TRBJ2-1; length: 11
CDR3: CASSFMTGAGANVLTF; DNA: TGTGCCAGCAGTTTTATGACCGGGGCTGGGGCCAACGTCCTGACTTTC; V: TRBV27; size: -; D: -; J: TRBJ2-6; length: 16
CDR3: CASSYRAPGSQHF; DNA: TGTGCCAGCAGTTATCGGGCCCCGGGGTCCCAGCATTTT; V: TRBV28; size: -; D: -; J: TRBJ1-5; length: 13
CDR3: CATSRDRQEVGGEQYF; DNA: TGTGCCACCAGCAGAGATAGACAGGAGGTGGGCGGCGAGCAGTACTTC; V: TRBV15; size: -; D: -; J: TRBJ2-7; length: 16
CDR3: CASSTQQGYEQYF; DNA: TGTGCCAGTAGTACCCAACAGGGCTACGAGCAGTACTTC; V: TRBV19; size: -; D: -; J: TRBJ2-7; length: 13
CDR3: CASSLDRGAADWDGYTF; DNA: TGTGCCAGCAGCTTAGACCGGGGGGCCGCCGATTGGGATGGCTACACCTTC; V: TRBV11-2; size: -; D: -; J: TRBJ1-2; length: 17
CDR3: CASSIPGAGGFNEQFF; DNA: TGTGCCAGTAGTATTCCTGGGGCGGGAGGTTTCAATGAGCAGTTCTTC; V: TRBV19; size: -; D: TRBD2; J: TRBJ2-1; length: 16
CDR3: CASSQLASRSYEQYF; DNA: TGCGCCAGCAGCCAACTAGCGAGCCGCTCCTACGAGCAGTACTTC; V: TRBV4-1; size: -; D: -; J: TRBJ2-7; length: 15
CDR3: CASSQGWLAGVYEQYF; DNA: TGTGCCAGCAGCCAAGGTTGGCTAGCGGGAGTATACGAGCAGTACTTC; V: TRBV14; size: -; D: TRBD2; J: TRBJ2-7; length: 16
CDR3: CASSPKTNSATNEKLFF; DNA: TGTGCCAGCAGCCCTAAGACAAACAGCGCAACTAATGAAAAACTGTTTTTT; V: TRBV21-1; size: few; D: -; J: TRBJ1-4; length: 17
CDR3: CASSPAGQPNEKLFF; DNA: TGTGCCAGTAGTCCGGCGGGACAGCCGAATGAAAAACTGTTTTTT; V: TRBV19; size: -; D: TRBD1; J: TRBJ1-4; length: 15
CDR3: CASSRGTAQETQYF; DNA: TGTGCCAGCAGCCGGGGGACAGCTCAAGAGACCCAGTACTTC; V: TRBV13; size: -; D: -; J: TRBJ2-5; length: 14
CDR3: CASRGPNEKLFF; DNA: TGTGCCAGCAGAGGACCGAATGAAAAACTGTTTTTT; V: TRBV6-5; size: -; D: -; J: TRBJ1-4; length: 12
CDR3: CATTGPVQAGNQPQHF; DNA: TGTGCCACCACGGGCCCAGTCCAGGCGGGCAATCAGCCCCAGCATTTT; V: TRBV28; size: -; D: -; J: TRBJ1-5; length: 16